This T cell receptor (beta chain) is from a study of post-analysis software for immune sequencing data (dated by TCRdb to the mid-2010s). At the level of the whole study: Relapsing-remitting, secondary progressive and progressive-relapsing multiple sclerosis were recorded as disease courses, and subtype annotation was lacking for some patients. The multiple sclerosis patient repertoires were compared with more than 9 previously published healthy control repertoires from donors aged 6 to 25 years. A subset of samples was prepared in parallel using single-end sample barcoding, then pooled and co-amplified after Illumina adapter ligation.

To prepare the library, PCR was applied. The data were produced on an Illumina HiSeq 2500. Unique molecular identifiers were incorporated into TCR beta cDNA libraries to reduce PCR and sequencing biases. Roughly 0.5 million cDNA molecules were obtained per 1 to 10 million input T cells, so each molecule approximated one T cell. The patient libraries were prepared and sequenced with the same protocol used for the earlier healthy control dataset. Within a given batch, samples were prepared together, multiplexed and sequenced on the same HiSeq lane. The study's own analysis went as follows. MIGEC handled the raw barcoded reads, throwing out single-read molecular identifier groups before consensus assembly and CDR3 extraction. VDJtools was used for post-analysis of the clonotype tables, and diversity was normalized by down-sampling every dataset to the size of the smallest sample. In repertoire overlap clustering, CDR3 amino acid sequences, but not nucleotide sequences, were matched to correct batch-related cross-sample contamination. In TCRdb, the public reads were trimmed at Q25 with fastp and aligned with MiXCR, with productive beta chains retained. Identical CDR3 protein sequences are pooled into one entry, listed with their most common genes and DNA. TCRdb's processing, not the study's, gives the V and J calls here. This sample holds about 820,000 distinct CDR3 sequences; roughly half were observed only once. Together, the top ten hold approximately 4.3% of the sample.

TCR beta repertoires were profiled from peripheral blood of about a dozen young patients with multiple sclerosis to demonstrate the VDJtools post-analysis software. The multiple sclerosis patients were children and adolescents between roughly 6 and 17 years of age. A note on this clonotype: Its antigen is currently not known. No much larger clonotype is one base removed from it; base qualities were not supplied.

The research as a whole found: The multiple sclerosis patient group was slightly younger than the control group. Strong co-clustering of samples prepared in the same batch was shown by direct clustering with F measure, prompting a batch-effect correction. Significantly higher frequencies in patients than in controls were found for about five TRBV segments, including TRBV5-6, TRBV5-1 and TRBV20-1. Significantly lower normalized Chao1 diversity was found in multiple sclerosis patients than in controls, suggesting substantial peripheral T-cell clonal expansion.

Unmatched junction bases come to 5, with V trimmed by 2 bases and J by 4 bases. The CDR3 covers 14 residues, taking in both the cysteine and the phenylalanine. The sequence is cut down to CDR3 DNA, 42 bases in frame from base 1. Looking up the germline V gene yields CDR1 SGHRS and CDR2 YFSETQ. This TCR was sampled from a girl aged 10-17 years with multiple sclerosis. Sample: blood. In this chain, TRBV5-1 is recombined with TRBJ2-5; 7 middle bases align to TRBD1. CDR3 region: CASSLQGIGETQYF. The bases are TGCGCCAGCAGCTTACAGGGGATAGGAGAGACCCAGTACTTC.